One sample yielded the 32 T cell receptor beta chains listed below, sequenced in a study of Ad26.COV2.S vaccination and SARS-CoV-2 variants. Clones were sequenced by immunoSEQ multiplex PCR, and TCRdb holds only the in-frame ones, with some missing. The table has about 320,000 clones, 90% seen once; the top ten hold 5.5%. Treatment specified: about 20 received Ad26.COV2.S at low or high dose, single or two shots; a few received placebo; per-sample allocation not given. Day 63 after the first injection of vaccine or placebo was the sampling time. The source material was peripheral blood, sampled in a trial of Ad26.COV2.S vaccine versus placebo. The receptors originated from a person between 18 and 65 years old who received the Ad26.COV2.S COVID-19 vaccine or a placebo.

This chain joins TRBV24-1 and TRBJ2-7; 8 bases map to TRBD2. Unmatched junction bases numbered 9, after V lost 7 bases and J lost 2 bases. CDR3 length: 15 residues. Germline V lookup: CDR1 KGHDR, CDR2 SFDVKD. This CDR3 is CATRNGAGGTYEQYV. The CDR3 nucleotides read TGTGCCACCAGAAATGGGGCGGGAGGTACCTACGAGCAGTACGTC.

The chain couples TRBV18 to TRBJ2-7; tentatively, D is TRBD1 (6 bases). The CDR3 covers 14 residues. The germline CDR1 and CDR2 sequences are KGHSH and LQKENI. V lost 1 base to trimming and J lost 0 bases, with 7 bases between them. The CDR3 coding sequence is TGTGCCAGCTCACCACAGGGGGACTCCTACGAGCAGTACTTC. This gives the protein CASSPQGDSYEQYF.

The chain recombines TRBV9 with TRBJ1-4; no clear D. Trimming took 0 bases from V and 6 from J, leaving 9 bases between them. The CDR3 runs to 14 residues. The germline CDR1 and CDR2 sequences are SGDLS and YYNGEE. For the CDR3, the DNA is TGTGCCAGCAGCGTAGGGAGAGGGTATGAAAAACTGTTTTTT. Translating it yields CASSVGRGYEKLFF.

The chain joins TRBV18 to TRBJ2-3; maybe TRBD1 (6 bases). V was clipped by 3 bases and J by 5 bases, with 21 bases between them. From germline, CDR1 is KGHSH and CDR2 LQKENI. This CDR3 is built from 17 residues. The CDR3 DNA reads TGTGCCAGCTCACCTTACGGGCAGGGGTCGGCGGGAGATACGCAGTATTTT. It codes for CASSPYGQGSAGDTQYF.

The chain joins TRBV9 to TRBJ2-4; D may be TRBD2 (6 bases). V lost 0 bases, J lost 7 bases, and 11 bases lay in between. CDR1 and CDR2 from the germline V gene are SGDLS and YYNGEE. This CDR3 spans 14 amino acids. Here the CDR3 reads CASSVAPLANIQYF. The DNA of the CDR3 is TGTGCCAGCAGCGTAGCACCTCTAGCGAACATTCAGTACTTC.

CDR3 amino acids: CASRVGGPNTGELFF. For the CDR3, the DNA is TGTGCCAGCAGGGTTGGGGGGCCGAACACCGGGGAGCTGTTTTTT. The chain has TRBV6-5 and TRBJ2-2, with D perhaps assigned TRBD1 or TRBD2 (6 bases each). The CDR3 extends over 15 amino acids. CDR1 and CDR2 from the germline V gene are MNHEY and SVGAGI. V lost 6 bases to trimming and J lost 0 bases, with 11 bases between them.

The J gene is TRBJ1-1, the V gene TRBV4-3; D remains unclear. Between the trimmed V and J ends, which lost 0 bases and 0 bases, there was a span of 14 bases. Looked up from germline, CDR1 is LGHNA and CDR2 is YSLEER. The CDR3 consists of 17 residues. This CDR3 reads CASSQDPLEELNTEAFF. The CDR3 nucleotides read TGCGCCAGCAGCCAAGATCCTCTGGAAGAGCTGAACACTGAAGCTTTCTTT.

The chain joins TRBV6-5 to TRBJ1-1; D is perhaps TRBD1 (5 bases). The germline gives CDR1 MNHEY, CDR2 SVGAGI. V lost 5 bases to trimming and J lost 1 base, with 14 bases between them. The CDR3 is made up of 15 amino acids. CDR3 sequence (DNA): TGTGCCAGCAGTCCAGCACGGGGCTCGAACACTGAAGCTTTCTTT. Translating gives CASSPARGSNTEAFF.

V and J are TRBV6-2 or TRBV6-3 and TRBJ1-1, with a possible D match to TRBD1 (5 bases). The CDR3 loop spans 15 amino acids. Trimming pared 6 bases from V and 0 bases from J, leaving 14 bases between. Germline loops: CDR1 MNHEY, CDR2 SVGEGT. The CDR3 DNA reads as TGTGCCAGCAGCCTCGGGACTTCTGTGAACACTGAAGCTTTCTTT. This codes for CASSLGTSVNTEAFF.

The CDR3 DNA reads TGTGCCAGCCAAGGGTACGGGGAAAAACTGTTTTTT. Protein: CASQGYGEKLFF. The V call is TRBV5-8, the J call TRBJ1-4; no clear D. Germline CDR1 and CDR2: SGHTS and YDEGEE. CDR3 length: 12 residues. With 7 bases removed from V and 8 bases from J, the gap between germline ends came to 12 bases. Full variable domain (missing parts from reference TRBV5-8 and TRBJ1-4): EAGVTQSPTHLIKTRGQQATLRCSPISGHTSVYWYQQALGLGLQFLLWYDEGEERNRGNFPPRFSGRQFPNYSSELNVNALELEDSALYLCASQGYGEKLFFGSGTQLSVL.

V is TRBV7-6 and J is TRBJ2-1, with no clear D. V dropped 1 base and J dropped 5 bases, with 9 bases sitting between them. The CDR3 has 14 residues. Germline loops: CDR1 SGHVS, CDR2 FNYEAQ. This chain's CDR3 is CASSLGNTNNEQFF. CDR3 bases: TGTGCCAGCAGCTTAGGCAATACCAACAATGAGCAGTTCTTC. The full variable domain, with the rest looked up from reference TRBV7-6 and TRBJ2-1, is GAGVSQSPRYKVTKRGQDVALRCDPISGHVSLYWYRQALGQGPEFLTYFNYEAQQDKSGLPNDRFSAERPEGSISTLTIQRTEQRDSAMYRCASSLGNTNNEQFFGPGTRLTVL.

This chain joins TRBV27 and TRBJ1-2, with D tentatively TRBD1 (5 bases). V gave up 1 base and J gave up 0 bases, with 15 bases separating them. The CDR3 is made up of 17 amino acids. Germline CDR1 reads MNHEY; CDR2 reads SMNVEV (reference sequence). CDR3 in amino acids: CASSLLGRGTPNYGYTF. The CDR3 DNA reads as TGTGCCAGCAGTTTATTGGGTAGGGGCACCCCTAACTATGGCTACACCTTC.

This sequence joins TRBV18 and TRBJ2-2; D not certain. CDR3 length: 18 amino acids. V lost 0 bases to trimming and J lost 0 bases, with 14 bases between them. Germline loops: CDR1 KGHSH, CDR2 LQKENI. The CDR3 DNA is TGTGCCAGCTCACCACCCAAGCCAGGCGGACCGAACACCGGGGAGCTGTTTTTT. This translates into CASSPPKPGGPNTGELFF.

This clone showed up just once. V usage is TRBV12-3 or TRBV12-4 and J usage is TRBJ1-6; D is unclear. This CDR3 region has 13 residues. V was pared by 2 bases and J by 9 bases, with 8 bases between. The CDR3 here is CASSLSMSSPLHF. The CDR3 DNA sequence: TGTGCCAGCAGTTTATCTATGAGTTCACCCCTCCACTTT.

This clone was recorded once. This rearrangement joins TRBV2 to TRBJ2-5; D is perhaps TRBD1 (6 bases). CDR1 SNHLY and CDR2 FYNNEI come from the germline V gene. The CDR3 is 14 amino acids. V lost 4 bases, J lost 7 bases, and 16 bases lay in between. As DNA, the CDR3 is TGTGCCAGCAGTGGAGGAACAGGGAGAGGGACCCAGTACTTC. Translating gives CASSGGTGRGTQYF.

This clone was seen a handful of times. This chain joins TRBV6-2 or TRBV6-3 and TRBJ2-3, with D hard to call. V was trimmed by 5 bases and J by 2 bases, leaving 8 bases between them. The CDR3 consists of 13 residues. CDR1 is MNHEY, CDR2 SVGEGT, per germline. CDR3 amino acids: CASSKTFTDTQYF. CDR3 in DNA: TGTGCCAGCAGTAAAACTTTCACAGATACGCAGTATTTT.

The chain is built from TRBV19 and TRBJ1-1; perhaps TRBD1 as D (5 bases). Germline values: CDR1 LNHDA, CDR2 SQIVND (reference sequence). The CDR3 contains 13 residues. V was pared by 5 bases and J by 5 bases, with 12 bases between. CDR3 region: CASSYRSMTEAFF. CDR3 DNA: TGTGCCAGTAGTTACAGGTCTATGACTGAAGCTTTCTTT.

The V call is TRBV11-2, the J call TRBJ2-2; D is unresolved. This CDR3 is built from 15 residues. V was clipped by 5 bases and J by 0 bases, with 10 bases between them. Looked up from germline, CDR1 is SGHAT and CDR2 is FQNNGV. The CDR3 bases are TGTGCCAGCAGCGCCGTGTTCGCGAACACCGGGGAGCTGTTTTTT. This sequence encodes CASSAVFANTGELFF.

This clone was seen a few times. The chain recombines TRBV2 with TRBJ1-2; D gene ambiguous. Trimming shortened V by 5 bases and J by 8 bases, and 18 bases separated the two germline ends. Germline V gene data show CDR1 as SNHLY and CDR2 as FYNNEI. The CDR3 contains 14 residues. DNA of the CDR3: TGTGCCAGCAGTACCTGGACGCGAGGAGAAGGCTACACCTTC. It encodes CASSTWTRGEGYTF.

The chain couples TRBV27 to TRBJ2-5; 9 bases line up with TRBD2. The J segment lost 6 bases and the V segment lost 7 bases, leaving 9 bases of the junction unmatched. CDR3 length equals 14 residues. Germline-derived CDR1 and CDR2 are MNHEY and SMNVEV (reference sequence). CDR3 bases: TGTGCCAGCAAGAGCGGGGGGCCAGGGAAGACCCAGTACTTC. Encoded protein: CASKSGGPGKTQYF.

V usage is TRBV6-1 and J usage is TRBJ1-3, with a weak D call TRBD1 (5 bases). This CDR3 comprises 16 residues. With 4 bases removed from V and 0 bases from J, the gap between germline ends came to 13 bases. Germline V gene sequence: CDR1 MNHNS, CDR2 SASEGT. The CDR3 loop reads CASSVEQGFSGNTIYF. In DNA, the CDR3 is TGTGCCAGCAGTGTGGAGCAGGGCTTCTCTGGAAACACCATATATTTT.

The rearrangement uses TRBV7-8 and TRBJ2-1; D is unclear. The ends were cut back, 5 bases at V and 6 bases at J, with 11 bases in the middle. The CDR3 is 13 amino acids. The germline gives CDR1 SGHVS, CDR2 FQNEAQ. The CDR3 DNA reads as TGTGCCAGCAGCCGTGACGGATTCAATGAGCAGTTCTTC. This translates into CASSRDGFNEQFF.

This chain connects TRBV24-1 to TRBJ2-3; 10 positions agree with TRBD2. This CDR3 comprises 16 residues. Germline V CDR1 and CDR2: KGHDR, SFDVKD. After removal of 5 bases from V and 2 bases from J, the junction contained 6 bases not matched to a gene. CDR3 in amino acids: CATSAGSGGSTDTQYF. CDR3 nucleotide sequence: TGTGCCACCAGTGCGGGTAGCGGGGGGTCCACAGATACGCAGTATTTT.

The chain joins TRBV6-2 or TRBV6-3 to TRBJ2-1; D remains ambiguous. In germline, CDR1 is MNHEY, CDR2 SVGEGT. This CDR3 contains 14 residues. V lost 6 bases to trimming and J lost 5 bases, with 14 bases between them. CDR3 in amino acids: CASSPATLDNEQFF. Here the CDR3 DNA reads TGTGCCAGCAGCCCGGCCACTCTCGACAATGAGCAGTTCTTC.

CDR3 region: CSVEQLSYGYTF. The CDR3 bases are TGCAGCGTTGAACAGCTGAGTTATGGCTACACCTTC. This chain connects TRBV29-1 to TRBJ1-2; D not resolved. V lost 2 bases and J 5 bases, leaving 9 bases between the germline ends. The germline V gene encodes CDR1 SQVTM and CDR2 ANQGSEA. The CDR3 extends over 12 amino acids.

This sequence joins TRBV28 and TRBJ1-4; D gene uncertain. V dropped 7 bases and J dropped 10 bases, with 10 bases sitting between them. This CDR3 spans 11 amino acids. Germline assignment: CDR1 MDHEN and CDR2 SYDVKM. In DNA, the CDR3 is TGTGCCAGCATCCACTCGGGAAAACTGTTTTTT. This translates into CASIHSGKLFF. The full variable domain, in which reference TRBV28 and TRBJ1-4 provide the parts outside the CDR3, is DVKVTQSSRYLVKRTGEKVFLECVQDMDHENMFWYRQDPGLGLRLIYFSYDVKMKEKGDIPEGYSVSREKKERFSLILESASTNQTSMYLCASIHSGKLFFGSGTQLSVL.

V usage is TRBV3-1 (or the pseudogene TRBV3-2) and J usage is TRBJ2-3, with 9 bases matching TRBD2. J lost 3 bases, V lost 1 base, and 2 bases had no gene match. Germline loops: CDR1 LGHDT, CDR2 YNNKEL (reference sequence). The CDR3 contains 15 residues. This chain's CDR3 is CASSQGGRGTDTQYF. DNA for the CDR3: TGTGCCAGCAGCCAAGGCGGGAGGGGAACAGATACGCAGTATTTT.

This clone was found a few times. The genes are TRBV5-1 and TRBJ2-7; the D gene could be TRBD1 or TRBD2 (5 bases each). In germline, CDR1 is SGHRS, CDR2 YFSETQ. The CDR3 totals 14 residues. V lost 0 bases, J lost 8 bases, and 15 bases lay in between. Here the CDR3 reads CASSLALEGFQQYF. The DNA for the CDR3 is TGCGCCAGCAGCTTGGCCCTTGAGGGGTTCCAGCAGTACTTC.

This sequence joins TRBV7-2 and TRBJ1-2, with 8 bases that match TRBD1. Germline V lookup: CDR1 SGHTA, CDR2 FQGNSA. The CDR3 sequence is 13 residues long. Trimming removed 4 bases from V and 8 bases from J; junction bases left unmatched: 6. The CDR3 DNA follows: TGTGCCAGCAGCTCGCAGGGGGCAGGGGGCTACACCTTC. Its translation is CASSSQGAGGYTF.

The chain is built from TRBV10-3 and TRBJ2-7, with D maybe TRBD2 (7 bases). Germline loops: CDR1 ENHRY, CDR2 SYGVKD. The CDR3 runs 14 residues. Trimming pared 7 bases from V and 5 bases from J, leaving 18 bases between. The CDR3 bases are TGTGCCATCAAAGGGGGGGTAGGTAACGACGAGCAGTACTTC. It encodes CAIKGGVGNDEQYF.

V gene TRBV19 combines with J gene TRBJ2-2, with 11 positions matching TRBD1. The CDR3 is 17 residues long. Looked up from germline, CDR1 is LNHDA and CDR2 is SQIVND (reference sequence). V trimming: 1 base; J trimming: 4 bases; junction bases outside the gene matches: 5. The CDR3 reads CASSIGGQGAITGELFF. DNA for the CDR3: TGTGCCAGTAGTATAGGAGGACAGGGGGCAATCACCGGGGAGCTGTTTTTT. The full variable domain, with the rest looked up from reference TRBV19 and TRBJ2-2, is DGGITQSPKYLFRKEGQNVTLSCEQNLNHDAMYWYRQDPGQGLRLIYYSQIVNDFQKGDIAEGYSVSREKKESFPLTVTSAQKNPTAFYLCASSIGGQGAITGELFFGEGSRLTVL.

The CDR3: CASKSGGRAFF. Written as DNA, the CDR3 is TGTGCCAGCAAGTCGGGAGGGAGGGCTTTCTTT. The genes are TRBV12-3 or TRBV12-4 and TRBJ1-1, with D unresolved. The CDR3 loop spans 11 amino acids. Trimming stripped 7 bases from V and 11 bases from J, with 14 bases between.